A single T cell receptor beta chain is shown here with its context. This CDR3 has 17 amino acids. Germline V lookup: CDR1 MNHEY, CDR2 SMNVEV (reference sequence). The V gene end was trimmed by 3 bases and the J gene end by 2 bases; junction bases not matched to a gene: 10. Categorization into cohorts depended on clinical history that participants reported. The sample belongs to a study of blood T cell repertoires in COVID-19. About the research overall: Samples came from the United States, Italy and Spain, spanning acute and convalescent COVID-19. Sources were T cells, B-cell-depleted T cells, or PBMCs; the material itself was cDNA or gDNA.

Using immunoSEQ multiplex PCR, the repertoire was profiled, and TCRdb retains in-frame clones only, with some absent. The sample carries 110,000 to 150,000 clones, just over 85% recorded once. The specimen sequenced was PBMCs or T cells enriched from blood (not recorded which). This TCR was sampled from a man aged 45 to 65 who had recovered from COVID-19. V is TRBV27 and J is TRBJ2-4; 7 bases are a match to TRBD2. CDR3 sequence reads: CASSFRLAGLTKNIQYF. CDR3 nucleotides: TGTGCCAGCAGTTTTCGACTAGCAGGTTTAACCAAAAACATTCAGTACTTC.